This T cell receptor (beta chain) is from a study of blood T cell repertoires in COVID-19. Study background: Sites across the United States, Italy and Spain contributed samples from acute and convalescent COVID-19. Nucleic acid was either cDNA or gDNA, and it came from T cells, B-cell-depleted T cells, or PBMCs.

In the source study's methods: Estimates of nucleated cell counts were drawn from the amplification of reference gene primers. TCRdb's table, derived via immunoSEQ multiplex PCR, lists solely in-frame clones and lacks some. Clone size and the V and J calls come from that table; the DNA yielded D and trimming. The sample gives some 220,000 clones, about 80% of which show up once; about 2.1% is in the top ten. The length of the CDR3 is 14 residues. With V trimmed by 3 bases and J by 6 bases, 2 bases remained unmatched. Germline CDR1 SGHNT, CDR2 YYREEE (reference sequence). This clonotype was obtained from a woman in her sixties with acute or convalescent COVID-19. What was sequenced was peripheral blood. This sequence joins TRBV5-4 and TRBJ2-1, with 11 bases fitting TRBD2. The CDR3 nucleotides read TGTGCCAGCAGCTCCGGGACTAGCGGCAATGAGCAGTTCTTC. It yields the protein CASSSGTSGNEQFF.